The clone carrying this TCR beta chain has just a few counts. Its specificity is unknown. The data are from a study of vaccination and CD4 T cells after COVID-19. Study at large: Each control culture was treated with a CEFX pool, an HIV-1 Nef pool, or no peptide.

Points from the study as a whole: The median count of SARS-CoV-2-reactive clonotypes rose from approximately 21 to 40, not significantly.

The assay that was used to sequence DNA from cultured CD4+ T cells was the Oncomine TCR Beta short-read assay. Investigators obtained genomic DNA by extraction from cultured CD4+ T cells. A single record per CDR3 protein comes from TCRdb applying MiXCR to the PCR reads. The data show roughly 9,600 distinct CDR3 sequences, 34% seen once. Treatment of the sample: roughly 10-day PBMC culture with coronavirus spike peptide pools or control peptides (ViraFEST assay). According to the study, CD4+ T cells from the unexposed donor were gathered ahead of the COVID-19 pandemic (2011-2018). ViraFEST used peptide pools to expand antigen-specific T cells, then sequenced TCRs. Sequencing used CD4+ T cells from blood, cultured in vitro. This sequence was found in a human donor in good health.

CDR3 bases: TGTGCCAGCAGCTCCGGGATGGAGGTCTATGGCTACACCTTC. Its protein product is CASSSGMEVYGYTF. This chain connects TRBV6-1 to TRBJ1-2; D unresolved. Germline lookup yields CDR1 MNHNS and CDR2 SASEGT. The CDR3 is made up of 14 amino acids. V was pared by 6 bases and J by 4 bases, with 15 bases between.